This TCR beta chain was sequenced during a study of identical twins. This clonotype was seen a few times. What it binds is unknown. Findings and caveats of the study: Models underpredicted monozygotic twin sharing of out-of-frame TCR alpha. Insertions were fewer in abundant cord blood beta clonotypes, whereas memory repertoires showed none of this pattern. Twin pairs had excess sharing that was weaker in beta out-of-frame sequences.

TCRdb re-called the 5' RACE reads with MiXCR, one entry per CDR3 protein. The sample lists around 1.7 million distinct CDR3 sequences; about 31% were seen once. Between the trimmed V and J ends, which lost 5 bases and 5 bases, there was a span of 13 bases. Germline V gene sequence: CDR1 DFQATT, CDR2 SNEGSKA (reference sequence). This CDR3 comprises 14 residues. The chain links TRBV20-1 to TRBJ1-6; D may be TRBD1 (5 bases). Sequenced input: cord blood. This TCR was sampled from a newborn girl in good health. This CDR3 reads CSASSTGHNSPLHF. The CDR3, as DNA: TGCAGTGCTTCCAGTACAGGTCATAATTCACCCCTCCACTTT.